Below, 3 T cell receptor beta chains from the same sample are listed, as sequenced in a study of T cell responses to AZD1222 COVID-19 vaccine. TCRdb's table, derived via immunoSEQ multiplex PCR, lists solely in-frame clones and lacks some. The table records some 90,000 clones, approximately 89% of them present only once. The source was peripheral blood, collected on day 0 of MenACWY control vaccination. Source of these receptors: an adult in good health.

This clone has only one observation. The chain carries TRBV5-1 and TRBJ1-4; the D is unclear. Germline CDR1 and CDR2: SGHRS and YFSETQ. The V end was cut by 0 bases, the J end by 5 bases, with 11 bases between. The CDR3 is 15 amino acids. The CDR3 region has the DNA TGCGCCAGCAGCTTGGCCCTAGAGACGAATGAAAAACTGTTTTTT. This sequence encodes CASSLALETNEKLFF.

This sequence joins TRBV6-5 and TRBJ1-4; D remains ambiguous. Per the germline V gene, CDR1 is MNHEY and CDR2 is SVGAGI. Trimming took off 6 bases at V and 4 bases at J, with 15 bases between the two ends. The length of the CDR3 is 15 residues. CDR3 coding DNA: TGTGCCAGCAGAGGGATTGGACTGATTAATGAAAAACTGTTTTTT. Translated: CASRGIGLINEKLFF.

The chain recombines TRBV10-3 with TRBJ2-4; D is ambiguous. This CDR3 spans 15 amino acids. Per germline, CDR1 ENHRY and CDR2 SYGVKD. The ends were cut back, 0 bases at V and 0 bases at J, with 6 bases in the middle. The CDR3 DNA reads TGTGCCATCAGTGAGTCTTCAACAGCCAAAAACATTCAGTACTTC. Its protein product is CAISESSTAKNIQYF.